This T cell receptor (beta chain) was captured by sequencing in a study of early T cells in non-severe SARS-CoV-2 infection. V shed 4 bases and J 3 bases; nucleotides not matched to a gene: 11. The CDR3 runs 15 residues. The germline CDR1 and CDR2 sequences are DFQATT and SNEGSKA (reference sequence). TCRdb fed the 5' RACE reads into MiXCR, producing one record per CDR3 protein. Among tens of thousands of distinct CDR3 sequences listed, about 12% were seen once. This clonotype was counted ten times or more. The receptor was isolated from an adult who was a healthcare worker with PCR-confirmed SARS-CoV-2 infection or an uninfected control (not recorded which). The sequencing sample was made of whole blood. V usage is TRBV20-1 and J usage is TRBJ2-7; TRBD2 matches at 8 bases. The CDR3 coding sequence is TGCAGTGCTAAAAGCGATGATACTAGCGGCTACGAGCAGTACTTC. Its protein product is CSAKSDDTSGYEQYF.